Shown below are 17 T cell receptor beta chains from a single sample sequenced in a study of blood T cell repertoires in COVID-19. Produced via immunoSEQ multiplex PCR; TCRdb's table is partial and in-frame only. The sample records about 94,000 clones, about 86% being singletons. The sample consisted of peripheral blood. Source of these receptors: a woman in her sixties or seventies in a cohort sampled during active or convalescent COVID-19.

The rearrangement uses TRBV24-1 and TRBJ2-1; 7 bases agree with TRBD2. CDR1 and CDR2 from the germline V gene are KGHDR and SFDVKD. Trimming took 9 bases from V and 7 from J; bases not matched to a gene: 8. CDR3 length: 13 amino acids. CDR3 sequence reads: CATGGTIFNEQFF. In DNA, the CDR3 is TGTGCCACCGGAGGGACTATCTTTAATGAGCAGTTCTTC.

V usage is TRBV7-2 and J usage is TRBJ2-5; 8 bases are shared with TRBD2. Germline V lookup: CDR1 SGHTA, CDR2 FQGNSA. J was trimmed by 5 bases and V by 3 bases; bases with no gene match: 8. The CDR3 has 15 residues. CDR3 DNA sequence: TGTGCCAGCAGCTTTACAGCGGGAGCCCTGGAGACCCAGTACTTC. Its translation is CASSFTAGALETQYF. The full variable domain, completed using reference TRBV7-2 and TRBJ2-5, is GAGVSQSPSNKVTEKGKDVELRCDPISGHTALYWYRQSLGQGLEFLIYFQGNSAPDKSGLPSDRFSAERTGGSVSTLTIQRTQQEDSAVYLCASSFTAGALETQYFGPGTRLLVL.

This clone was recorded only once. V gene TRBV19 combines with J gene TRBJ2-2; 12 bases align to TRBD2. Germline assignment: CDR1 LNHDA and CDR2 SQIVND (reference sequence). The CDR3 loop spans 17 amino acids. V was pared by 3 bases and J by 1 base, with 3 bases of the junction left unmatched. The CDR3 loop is CASSMGGLAGNTGELFF. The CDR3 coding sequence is TGTGCCAGTAGTATGGGGGGACTAGCGGGGAACACCGGGGAGCTGTTTTTT.

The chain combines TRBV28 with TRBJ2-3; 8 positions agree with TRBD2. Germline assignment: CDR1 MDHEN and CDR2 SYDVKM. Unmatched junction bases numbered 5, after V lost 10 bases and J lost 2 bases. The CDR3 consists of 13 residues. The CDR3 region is CATIGRDTDTQYF. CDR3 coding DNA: TGTGCCACCATCGGGAGGGACACAGATACGCAGTATTTT.

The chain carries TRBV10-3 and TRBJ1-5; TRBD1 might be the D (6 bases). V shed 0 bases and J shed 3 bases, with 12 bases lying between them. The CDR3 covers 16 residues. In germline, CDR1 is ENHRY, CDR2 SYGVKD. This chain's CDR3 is CAISESRQDLNQPQHF. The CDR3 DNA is TGTGCCATCAGTGAGTCGAGACAGGACCTCAATCAGCCCCAGCATTTT.

CDR3 nucleotides: TGTGCCAGTAGTCTTGTGACTAGCGGGGGGACCCAGTACTTC. Encoded protein: CASSLVTSGGTQYF. The rearrangement uses TRBV19 and TRBJ2-5, with 12 bases identical to TRBD2. The V gene end was trimmed by 5 bases and the J gene end by 7 bases; junction bases not matched to a gene: 5. This CDR3 has 14 residues. Germline V gene data show CDR1 as LNHDA and CDR2 as SQIVND (reference sequence).

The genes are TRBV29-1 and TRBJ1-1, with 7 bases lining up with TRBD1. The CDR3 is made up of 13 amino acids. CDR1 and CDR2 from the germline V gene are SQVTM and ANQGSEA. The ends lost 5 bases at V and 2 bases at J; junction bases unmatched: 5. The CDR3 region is CSVHGQANTEAFF. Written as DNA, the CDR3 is TGCAGCGTTCACGGACAGGCTAACACTGAAGCTTTCTTT.

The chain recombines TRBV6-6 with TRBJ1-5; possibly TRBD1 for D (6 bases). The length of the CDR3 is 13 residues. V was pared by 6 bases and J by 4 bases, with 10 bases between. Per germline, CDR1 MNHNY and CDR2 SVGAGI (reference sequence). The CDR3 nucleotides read TGTGCCAGCAGCCGGACAGATAATCAGCCCCAGCATTTT. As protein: CASSRTDNQPQHF.

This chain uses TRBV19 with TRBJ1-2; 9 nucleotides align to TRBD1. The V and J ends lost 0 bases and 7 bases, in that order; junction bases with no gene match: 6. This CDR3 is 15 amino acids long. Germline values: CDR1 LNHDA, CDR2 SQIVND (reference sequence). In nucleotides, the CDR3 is TGTGCCAGTAGTATAGATCCGGGACAGGGATCTGGCTACACCTTC. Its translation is CASSIDPGQGSGYTF.

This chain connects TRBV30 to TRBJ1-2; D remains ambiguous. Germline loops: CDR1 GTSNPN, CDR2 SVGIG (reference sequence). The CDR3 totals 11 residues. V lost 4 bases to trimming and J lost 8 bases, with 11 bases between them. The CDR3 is CAWTILGGYTF. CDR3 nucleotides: TGTGCCTGGACCATACTCGGGGGCTACACCTTC.

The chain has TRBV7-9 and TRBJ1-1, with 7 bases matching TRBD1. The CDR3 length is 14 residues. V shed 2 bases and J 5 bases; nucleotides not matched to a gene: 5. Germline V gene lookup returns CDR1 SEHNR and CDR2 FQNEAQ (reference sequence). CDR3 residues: CASSLIGGVTEAFF. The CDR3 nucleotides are TGTGCCAGCAGCTTAATAGGGGGCGTAACTGAAGCTTTCTTT.

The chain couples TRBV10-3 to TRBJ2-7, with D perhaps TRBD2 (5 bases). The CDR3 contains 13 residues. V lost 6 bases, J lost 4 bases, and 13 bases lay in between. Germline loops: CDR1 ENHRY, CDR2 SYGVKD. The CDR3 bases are TGTGCCATCAGCCGGGGAGACGGGTACGAGCAGTACTTC. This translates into CAISRGDGYEQYF.

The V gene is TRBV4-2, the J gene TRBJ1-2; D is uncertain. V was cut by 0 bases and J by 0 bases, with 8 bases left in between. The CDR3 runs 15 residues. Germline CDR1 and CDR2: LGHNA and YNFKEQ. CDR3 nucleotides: TGTGCCAGCAGCCAAGATGGGCAGGCTAACTATGGCTACACCTTC. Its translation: CASSQDGQANYGYTF.

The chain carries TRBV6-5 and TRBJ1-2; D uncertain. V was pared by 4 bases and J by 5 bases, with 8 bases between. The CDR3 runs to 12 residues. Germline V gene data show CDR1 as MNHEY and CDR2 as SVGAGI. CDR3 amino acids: CASSSSAYGYTF. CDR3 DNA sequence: TGTGCCAGCAGTTCCTCGGCTTATGGCTACACCTTC.

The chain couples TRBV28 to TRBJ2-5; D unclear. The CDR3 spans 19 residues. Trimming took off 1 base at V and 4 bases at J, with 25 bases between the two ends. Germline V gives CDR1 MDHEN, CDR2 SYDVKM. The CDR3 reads CASSLSNPAAVPSLETQYF. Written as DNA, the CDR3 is TGTGCCAGCAGTTTATCGAACCCCGCGGCGGTCCCCTCCTTAGAGACCCAGTACTTC.

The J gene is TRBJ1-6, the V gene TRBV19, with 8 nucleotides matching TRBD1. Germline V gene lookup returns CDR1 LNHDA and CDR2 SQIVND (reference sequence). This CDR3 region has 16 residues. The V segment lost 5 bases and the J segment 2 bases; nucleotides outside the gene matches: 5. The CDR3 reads CASSGDRGTYNSPLHF. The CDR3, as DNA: TGTGCCAGTAGTGGCGACAGGGGTACCTATAATTCACCCCTCCACTTT.

The CDR3 loop is CASSLGAGTNYGYTF. The CDR3 DNA is TGTGCCAGCAGCTTAGGGGCAGGGACTAACTATGGCTACACCTTC. V is TRBV7-2 and J is TRBJ1-2, with D possibly TRBD1 on 5 matching bases. Per germline, CDR1 SGHTA and CDR2 FQGNSA. V was cut by 1 base and J by 0 bases, with 9 bases left in between. This CDR3 spans 15 amino acids.